A single sample is the source of the 9 T cell receptor beta chains below, sequenced in a study of beta chain features in type 1 diabetes. Since all of the isolated RNA was reverse transcribed, expressed TCRB transcripts were what got sequenced. The data were produced by immunoSEQ multiplex PCR, yet TCRdb's version contains in-frame clones alone and is incomplete. The table lists over 100,000 clones, around 17% of them singletons. Study-wide results and limits: Shorter TCRB CDR3s, moderately but significantly so, marked every one of the four CD4+ subsets in Type 1 diabetes patients.

For these receptors, no antigen is known. The material sequenced was central memory CD4+ T cells from blood. These receptors were obtained from a man aged 25-45 years with type 1 diabetes.

V usage is TRBV5-4 and J usage is TRBJ2-7, with D possibly being TRBD1 (6 bases). The CDR3 length is 15 residues. V lost 0 bases to trimming and J lost 2 bases, with 12 bases between them. Germline V CDR1 and CDR2: SGHNT, YYREEE (reference sequence). The CDR3 bases are TGTGCCAGCAGCTTGGATCTGCAGGGGCCCTACGAGCAGTACTTC. Protein sequence: CASSLDLQGPYEQYF.

This chain uses TRBV25-1 with TRBJ2-7; the match to TRBD1 covers 10 bases. V shed 5 bases, J shed 9 bases, and the junction held 4 bases outside the gene matches. This CDR3 spans 12 amino acids. The V gene's germline CDR1 is MGHDK and CDR2 SYGVNS. CDR3 DNA: TGTGCCAGCAGTTGGGACAGGGGAGCGCAGTACTTC. Protein: CASSWDRGAQYF.

The CDR3 sequence: CASSLEGPNSPLHF. CDR3 sequence (DNA): TGTGCCAGCAGCTTAGAGGGTCCGAATTCACCCCTCCACTTT. The chain employs TRBV7-8 and TRBJ1-6, with no clear D. V lost 1 base, J lost 7 bases, and 8 bases lay in between. The CDR3 loop spans 14 amino acids. CDR1 SGHVS and CDR2 FQNEAQ come from the germline V gene.

V usage is TRBV29-1 and J usage is TRBJ1-5, with D perhaps matching TRBD1 (6 bases). The V end lost 5 bases, the J end lost 6 bases, and 14 bases lay between the germline ends. Germline V CDR1 and CDR2: SQVTM, ANQGSEA. This CDR3 has 13 amino acids. The DNA for the CDR3 is TGCAGCGTTTTGGGGGGCTTAGGTCAGCCCCAGCATTTT. Protein: CSVLGGLGQPQHF.

This clone was detected a few times. This rearrangement joins TRBV30 to TRBJ1-5; 8 bases line up with TRBD1. The CDR3 consists of 14 residues. Trimming took 2 bases from V and 3 from J; bases not matched to a gene: 3. The V gene's germline CDR1 is GTSNPN and CDR2 SVGIG (reference sequence). This chain's CDR3 is CAWSKDRVNQPQHF. The CDR3 DNA is TGTGCCTGGAGTAAGGACAGGGTCAATCAGCCCCAGCATTTT.

As DNA, the CDR3 is TGTGCCAGCAGCTTTCGAGTTACTAATTCACCCCTCCACTTT. This gives the protein CASSFRVTNSPLHF. The rearrangement joins TRBV7-9 to TRBJ1-6; D call uncertain. The CDR3 totals 14 residues. Trimming cost V 3 bases and J 6 bases, with 9 bases left between them. CDR1 SEHNR and CDR2 FQNEAQ come from the germline V gene (reference sequence).

The gene calls are TRBV30 and TRBJ2-2, with D perhaps matching TRBD1 (5 bases). The CDR3 extends over 14 amino acids. V lost 7 bases to trimming and J lost 2 bases, with 14 bases between them. CDR1 is GTSNPN, CDR2 SVGIG, per germline (reference sequence). This chain's CDR3 is CALQRTKNTGELFF. As DNA, the CDR3 is TGTGCCTTACAGAGGACAAAAAACACCGGGGAGCTGTTTTTT.

The chain uses TRBV5-1 and TRBJ1-6, with 8 bases identical to TRBD1. The junction had 5 bases not matched to a gene; V was cut back by 4 bases and J by 8 bases. The CDR3 is 14 amino acids. The V gene's germline CDR1 is SGHRS and CDR2 YFSETQ. This CDR3 reads CASSVTGADSPLHF. For the CDR3, the DNA is TGCGCCAGCAGCGTGACAGGGGCGGATTCACCCCTCCACTTT.

At least ten counts were recorded for this clone. The chain links TRBV7-2 to TRBJ2-5; 10 bases agree with TRBD2. Germline assignment: CDR1 SGHTA and CDR2 FQGNSA. The ends lost 2 bases at V and 4 bases at J; junction bases unmatched: 4. The CDR3 loop spans 15 amino acids. The CDR3 coding sequence is TGTGCCAGCAGCTTAAGGTCTAGCGGGGGAGAGACCCAGTACTTC. Its translation: CASSLRSSGGETQYF.